A single sample gave rise to the 24 T cell receptor beta chains below, sequenced in a study of control samples from healthy donors and cancer patients (dated by TCRdb to the early 2020s). Library preparation was by the immunoSEQ multiplex PCR assay. Imported from immuneACCESS, the table was reduced by TCRdb to in-frame sequences with V and J called. These copies leave out some clones; in studies compared against another copy, an unresolved V gene accounts for under half, and the cause of the remainder is not known. The sample yields about 130,000 clones; roughly 92% were counted once. The ten largest make up approximately 0.57% of the sample. Sequenced material: PBMCs. The receptors here all came from a man older than 75 with head and neck cancer.

The CDR3 protein is CASSLASRRNTEAFF. The DNA for the CDR3 is TGCGCCAGCAGCTTGGCCTCACGGAGGAACACTGAAGCTTTCTTT. This chain connects TRBV5-1 to TRBJ1-1; no clear D. Trimming pared 0 bases from V and 1 base from J, leaving 10 bases between. This CDR3 spans 15 amino acids. Per germline, CDR1 SGHRS and CDR2 YFSETQ.

Written as DNA, the CDR3 is TGTGCCAGCAGTGAAGGACTAACAGGGATGGCCTACGAGCAGTACTTC. It translates to CASSEGLTGMAYEQYF. This chain joins TRBV25-1 and TRBJ2-7; D could derive from TRBD1 or TRBD2 (6 bases each). CDR3 length: 16 residues. Germline CDR1 reads MGHDK; CDR2 reads SYGVNS. The ends were cut back, 2 bases at V and 2 bases at J, with 16 bases in the middle.

The J gene is TRBJ2-2, the V gene TRBV29-1, with D perhaps assigned TRBD1 or TRBD2 (5 bases each). CDR3 length: 13 residues. The germline gives CDR1 SQVTM, CDR2 ANQGSEA. In nucleotides, the CDR3 is TGCAGTGGCGGCAGAGGGGAGACCGGGGAGCTGTTTTTT. Protein sequence: CSGGRGETGELFF.

This chain uses TRBV13 with TRBJ2-1, with D possibly matching TRBD1 (6 bases). CDR1 PRHDT and CDR2 FYEKMQ come from the germline V gene (reference sequence). The V and J ends lost 6 bases and 4 bases respectively, with 10 bases between them. The CDR3 consists of 13 residues. CDR3 loop: CASSWTAYNEQFF. CDR3 in DNA: TGTGCCAGCAGTTGGACAGCTTACAATGAGCAGTTCTTC. Full variable domain (rest looked up from reference TRBV13 and TRBJ2-1): AAGVIQSPRHLIKEKRETATLKCYPIPRHDTVYWYQQGPGQDPQFLISFYEKMQSDKGSIPDRFSAQQFSDYHSELNMSSLELGDSALYFCASSWTAYNEQFFGPGTRLTVL.

The chain has TRBV6-2 or TRBV6-3 and TRBJ1-5, with D tentatively TRBD1 (5 bases). The CDR3 runs to 17 residues. Trimming took off 4 bases at V and 4 bases at J, with 20 bases between the two ends. Germline V CDR1 and CDR2: MNHEY, SVGEGT. The CDR3 bases are TGTGCCAGCAGTTGGTCAGGCGTCCTCTCAGGGAATCAGCCCCAGCATTTT. It encodes CASSWSGVLSGNQPQHF.

The count of this clone is one. Here the CDR3 reads CATSDSTSGQDNEQFF. In nucleotides, the CDR3 is TGTGCCACCAGTGACTCGACTAGCGGACAAGACAATGAGCAGTTCTTC. The rearrangement uses TRBV24-1 and TRBJ2-1, with 9 bases matching TRBD2. J gave up 5 bases and V 4 bases, and 8 bases lay outside the gene matches. CDR3 length: 16 amino acids. Germline V CDR1 and CDR2: KGHDR, SFDVKD.

The gene calls are TRBV5-8 and TRBJ2-7; D ambiguous. Deletions cut 5 bases from V and 2 bases from J, with 8 bases between. CDR3 length: 12 amino acids. Germline V gene sequence: CDR1 SGHTS, CDR2 YDEGEE. This CDR3 reads CASRYITYEQYF. For the CDR3, the DNA is TGTGCCAGCAGGTACATAACCTACGAGCAGTACTTC.

The V call is TRBV5-1, the J call TRBJ2-3; D is unresolved. The germline V gene has CDR1 SGHRS and CDR2 YFSETQ. This CDR3 has 11 amino acids. V gave up 4 bases and J gave up 2 bases, with 2 bases separating them. CDR3 in amino acids: CASSHTDTQYF. The CDR3 bases are TGCGCCAGCAGCCACACAGATACGCAGTATTTT.

The chain joins TRBV5-1 to TRBJ1-4; 7 nucleotides line up with TRBD1. In germline, CDR1 is SGHRS, CDR2 YFSETQ. This CDR3 has 15 residues. V was pared by 4 bases and J by 3 bases, with 6 bases of the junction left unmatched. The CDR3 sequence is CASSVKGAPNEKLFF. The CDR3 DNA follows: TGCGCCAGCAGCGTGAAGGGGGCGCCTAATGAAAAACTGTTTTTT.

The chain is built from TRBV27 and TRBJ2-3; 9 bases align to TRBD1. The V segment lost 5 bases and the J segment 6 bases; nucleotides outside the gene matches: 15. From germline, CDR1 is MNHEY and CDR2 SMNVEV (reference sequence). The CDR3 totals 17 residues. CDR3: CASSLYPGQGKWDTQYF. The DNA of the CDR3 is TGTGCCAGCAGTCTCTATCCGGGACAGGGTAAATGGGATACGCAGTATTTT.

The gene calls are TRBV6-2 or TRBV6-3 and TRBJ1-5; D unclear. Germline values: CDR1 MNHEY, CDR2 SVGEGT. V dropped 2 bases and J dropped 8 bases, with 10 bases sitting between them. The CDR3 is made up of 13 amino acids. The DNA for the CDR3 is TGTGCCAGCAGTTACGGTTTTGGGGAGCCCCAGCATTTT. Protein sequence: CASSYGFGEPQHF.

The chain combines TRBV19 with TRBJ2-2, with D hard to call. Looked up from germline, CDR1 is LNHDA and CDR2 is SQIVND (reference sequence). CDR3 length equals 12 residues. Trimming removed 5 bases from V and 7 bases from J, with 8 bases in between. This CDR3 reads CASSPGGGELFF. For the CDR3, the DNA is TGTGCCAGTAGTCCGGGTGGCGGGGAGCTGTTTTTT. Looking up the rest from reference TRBV19 and TRBJ2-2 gives the full variable domain: DGGITQSPKYLFRKEGQNVTLSCEQNLNHDAMYWYRQDPGQGLRLIYYSQIVNDFQKGDIAEGYSVSREKKESFPLTVTSAQKNPTAFYLCASSPGGGELFFGEGSRLTVL.

This clone showed up just a few times. The rearrangement uses TRBV3-1 (or the pseudogene TRBV3-2) and TRBJ2-1; TRBD2 might be the D (7 bases). The CDR3 is 17 amino acids. With 3 bases removed from V and 2 bases from J, the gap between germline ends came to 17 bases. Germline V gene lookup returns CDR1 LGHDT and CDR2 YNNKEL (reference sequence). In DNA form, the CDR3 reads TGTGCCAGCAGCCACCCGAGGGGGGACTACACCTACAATGAGCAGTTCTTC. Translated: CASSHPRGDYTYNEQFF.

V usage is TRBV7-9 and J usage is TRBJ1-4; D is ambiguous. Germline V lookup: CDR1 SEHNR, CDR2 FQNEAQ (reference sequence). The CDR3 has 15 amino acids. Between the trimmed V and J ends, which lost 4 bases and 7 bases, there was a span of 16 bases. The CDR3 region is CASSSPGTSVEKLFF. The CDR3 DNA reads TGTGCCAGCAGCTCCCCGGGAACGTCGGTTGAAAAACTGTTTTTT.

V gene TRBV7-2 combines with J gene TRBJ2-1; D not certain. The V and J ends lost 1 base and 10 bases respectively, with 8 bases between them. Looked up from germline, CDR1 is SGHTA and CDR2 is FQGNSA. This CDR3 has 12 residues. The CDR3 coding sequence is TGTGCCAGCAGCTTAGGTCCCACCGAGCAGTTCTTC. Its translation is CASSLGPTEQFF.

The chain links TRBV18 to TRBJ1-3; D may be TRBD1 (5 bases). Trimming pared 0 bases from V and 2 bases from J, leaving 5 bases between. Germline V gene lookup returns CDR1 KGHSH and CDR2 LQKENI. This CDR3 has 14 amino acids. CDR3 loop: CASSPPQAGNTIYF. The CDR3 DNA sequence: TGTGCCAGCTCACCACCACAGGCTGGAAACACCATATATTTT.

This clone was recorded only once. The chain uses TRBV19 and TRBJ2-1, with 7 bases aligning to TRBD2. CDR3 length: 15 residues. The germline gives CDR1 LNHDA, CDR2 SQIVND (reference sequence). The J segment lost 1 base and the V segment lost 5 bases, leaving 5 bases of the junction unmatched. The CDR3 protein is CASSPSGNSYNEQFF. CDR3 DNA sequence: TGTGCCAGTAGTCCCAGCGGGAATTCCTACAATGAGCAGTTCTTC.

This clone was counted only a few times. J is TRBJ2-7 and V is TRBV6-1; 8 positions match TRBD1. Germline CDR1 reads MNHNS; CDR2 reads SASEGT. There are 16 residues in the CDR3. Trimming took 4 bases from V and 4 from J; bases not matched to a gene: 12. In DNA form, the CDR3 reads TGTGCCAGCAGTGCGACCCTGCAGGGGGCTGCGTACGAGCAGTACTTC. Translation: CASSATLQGAAYEQYF.

V and J are TRBV30 and TRBJ1-6; no definite D call. Germline CDR1 and CDR2: GTSNPN and SVGIG (reference sequence). This CDR3 spans 17 amino acids. Deletions cut 2 bases from V and 7 bases from J, with 21 bases between. CDR3 DNA sequence: TGTGCCTGGAGTCCCCGGCAGGCGACGTCCCTAAATTCACCCCTCCACTTT. Protein: CAWSPRQATSLNSPLHF.

The chain is built from TRBV11-2 and TRBJ2-4, with 8 bases fitting TRBD1. This CDR3 comprises 15 residues. V gave up 0 bases and J gave up 7 bases; unmatched junction bases: 5. Germline assignment: CDR1 SGHAT and CDR2 FQNNGV. CDR3 sequence reads: CASSLDWTGRNIQYF. DNA of the CDR3: TGTGCCAGCAGCTTAGACTGGACAGGGCGGAACATTCAGTACTTC.

The rearrangement uses TRBV30 and TRBJ1-3; D may be TRBD1 (5 bases). Germline values: CDR1 GTSNPN, CDR2 SVGIG (reference sequence). The CDR3 runs to 15 residues. Trimming pared 5 bases from V and 0 bases from J, leaving 14 bases between. CDR3 bases: TGTGCCTGGGCCAAGGGCAGGGCCTCTGGAAACACCATATATTTT. Residues: CAWAKGRASGNTIYF. The full variable domain, completed using reference TRBV30 and TRBJ1-3, is SQTIHQWPATLVQPVGSPLSLECTVEGTSNPNLYWYRQAAGRGLQLLFYSVGIGQISSEVPQNLSASRPQDRQFILSSKKLLLSDSGFYLCAWAKGRASGNTIYFGEGSWLTVV.

CDR3 loop: CASSLERAFNEQFF. CDR3 bases: TGTGCCAGCAGCTTAGAAAGGGCCTTCAATGAGCAGTTCTTC. The chain uses TRBV11-2 and TRBJ2-1; D is uncertain. Looked up from germline, CDR1 is SGHAT and CDR2 is FQNNGV. CDR3 length: 14 amino acids. The V end was cut by 0 bases, the J end by 6 bases, with 9 bases between.

The rearrangement uses TRBV2 and TRBJ2-1; the match to TRBD2 covers 9 bases. Trimming cost V 6 bases and J 4 bases; bases outside gene matches: 10. CDR1 and CDR2 (germline): SNHLY, FYNNEI. The CDR3 length is 16 residues. The DNA for the CDR3 is TGTGCCAGCAGGGCCTTTGGGCGGGAGGGTTACAATGAGCAGTTCTTC. This codes for CASRAFGREGYNEQFF.

This chain uses TRBV14 with TRBJ1-6; TRBD1 might be the D (6 bases). From germline, CDR1 is SGHDN and CDR2 FVKESK. V dropped 3 bases and J dropped 4 bases, with 16 bases sitting between them. The CDR3 contains 17 residues. DNA for the CDR3: TGTGCCAGCAGCCATAAGCAGGGGCCCCTTTATAATTCACCCCTCCACTTT. Protein product: CASSHKQGPLYNSPLHF.